The 26 T cell receptor beta chains below come from one sample, sequenced in a study of shared clonotypes between healthy human individuals. The protocol was immunoSEQ multiplex PCR, while the TCRdb copy is restricted to in-frame clones and leaves out a portion. This sample has millions of clones; roughly 96% occur once, and the top ten carry more than 0.1%. Sample: naive CD4+ T cells sorted from blood. Subset described: CD45RA+ positively selected. These receptors were obtained from a man aged 18-30 years in good health.

The genes are TRBV6-1 and TRBJ2-7; tentative D call: TRBD1 (5 bases). Looked up from germline, CDR1 is MNHNS and CDR2 is SASEGT. The CDR3 contains 15 residues. Trimming took 6 bases from V and 2 from J, leaving 17 bases between them. Here the CDR3 reads CASRAETVIPYEQYF. The CDR3 bases are TGTGCCAGCAGGGCGGAGACAGTTATACCCTACGAGCAGTACTTC.

This sequence joins TRBV29-1 and TRBJ2-7; D possibly corresponds to TRBD2 (5 bases). The germline V and J ends were trimmed by 4 bases and 6 bases, with 16 bases remaining between them. This CDR3 region has 13 residues. Germline CDR1 SQVTM, CDR2 ANQGSEA. CDR3 DNA: TGCAGCGTTGGACTCACCTTTGAGGGCGAGCAGTACTTC. Its protein product is CSVGLTFEGEQYF.

There are a few counts of this clone. V gene TRBV6-1 combines with J gene TRBJ2-3; the D gene is possibly TRBD1 (6 bases). The CDR3 runs to 13 residues. CDR1 and CDR2 (germline): MNHNS, SASEGT. Trimming removed 6 bases from V and 1 base from J, with 8 bases in between. The DNA for the CDR3 is TGTGCCAGCAGGAGACAGGGCACAGATACGCAGTATTTT. Protein product: CASRRQGTDTQYF.

The genes are TRBV30 and TRBJ1-2; the D is unclear. CDR1 is GTSNPN, CDR2 SVGIG, per germline (reference sequence). The CDR3 totals 14 residues. V lost 2 bases and J lost 2, with 12 bases in between. CDR3 region: CAWSPFAINYGYTF. CDR3 nucleotides: TGTGCCTGGAGTCCCTTCGCCATAAACTATGGCTACACCTTC.

The rearrangement joins TRBV5-1 to TRBJ2-3; either TRBD1 or TRBD2 may fit D (7 bases each). Trimming took off 4 bases at V and 6 bases at J, with 36 bases between the two ends. CDR3 length: 21 amino acids. CDR1 SGHRS and CDR2 YFSETQ come from the germline V gene. The CDR3 spells CASSRIGTSTGRTGGADTQYF. CDR3 nucleotides: TGCGCCAGCAGCCGAATTGGTACTTCGACAGGGCGGACTGGGGGGGCGGATACGCAGTATTTT.

The chain employs TRBV2 and TRBJ2-5; D possibly uses TRBD1 or TRBD2 (6 bases each). Germline CDR1 reads SNHLY; CDR2 reads FYNNEI. V lost 6 bases to trimming and J lost 1 base, with 9 bases between them. The CDR3 runs to 13 residues. The CDR3 DNA follows: TGTGCCAGCAGAGGGGGGACCCAAGAGACCCAGTACTTC. It specifies CASRGGTQETQYF.

The CDR3 loop reads CASSRSQRETQYF. The CDR3 nucleotides are TGTGCCAGCTCACGGTCCCAGCGGGAGACCCAGTACTTC. The chain uses TRBV18 and TRBJ2-5, with D possibly matching TRBD2 (5 bases). The CDR3 is 13 amino acids. The ends were cut back, 4 bases at V and 5 bases at J, with 11 bases in the middle. The germline V gene has CDR1 KGHSH and CDR2 LQKENI. The whole variable domain, remainder taken from reference TRBV18 and TRBJ2-5, is NAGVMQNPRHLVRRRGQEARLRCSPMKGHSHVYWYRQLPEEGLKFMVYLQKENIIDESGMPKERFSAEFPKEGPSILRIQQVVRGDSAAYFCASSRSQRETQYFGPGTRLLVL.

In the case of this clone: Other DNA sequences in the same sample also yield this CDR3. The chain is built from TRBV7-9 and TRBJ1-4; the D gene is possibly TRBD1 (6 bases). The germline gives CDR1 SEHNR, CDR2 FQNEAQ (reference sequence). V shed 5 bases and J shed 3 bases, with 10 bases lying between them. The CDR3 extends over 14 amino acids. In DNA, the CDR3 is TGTGCCAGCAGCCTCAGGGGAGCTAATGAAAAACTGTTTTTT. Amino acid sequence: CASSLRGANEKLFF. The variable domain in full, completed from reference TRBV7-9 and TRBJ1-4, reads DTGVSQNPRHKITKRGQNVTFRCDPISEHNRLYWYRQTLGQGPEFLTYFQNEAQLEKSRLLSDRFSAERPKGSFSTLEIQRTEQGDSAMYLCASSLRGANEKLFFGSGTQLSVL.

The chain has TRBV28 and TRBJ2-7; possibly TRBD1 or TRBD2 for D (5 bases each). The CDR3 is 16 residues long. The V and J ends lost 6 bases and 0 bases respectively, with 18 bases between them. Germline V gene lookup returns CDR1 MDHEN and CDR2 SYDVKM. The CDR3 region has the DNA TGTGCCAGCAGCCTGCTCGGGGACGCCAGCTCCTACGAGCAGTACTTC. Its translation is CASSLLGDASSYEQYF.

The chain carries TRBV12-2 and TRBJ2-1; the table's TRBD2 call for D was not verified on the DNA. TRBV12-2 is reported as a pseudogene. CDR3 size: 15 residues. CDR3 DNA: TGTGCAAGTCGCTCTGGGACTAGCGGGATCGGTGAGCAGTTCTTC. It translates to CASRSGTSGIGEQFF.

V gene TRBV18 combines with J gene TRBJ2-5; D perhaps matches TRBD2 (6 bases). Germline CDR1 reads KGHSH; CDR2 reads LQKENI. This CDR3 is 17 amino acids long. V gave up 2 bases and J gave up 2 bases, with 18 bases separating them. CDR3 region: CASSPITATSPQETQYF. CDR3 DNA: TGTGCCAGCTCACCAATCACGGCTACTAGCCCTCAAGAGACCCAGTACTTC.

The rearrangement uses TRBV27 and TRBJ2-1, with no clear D. V lost 5 bases and J 0 bases, leaving 11 bases between the germline ends. Per germline, CDR1 MNHEY and CDR2 SMNVEV (reference sequence). The CDR3 is 15 amino acids. The CDR3 bases are TGTGCCAGCAGTAGCCTGAGGAGCTCCTACAATGAGCAGTTCTTC. Translating it yields CASSSLRSSYNEQFF.

V and J are TRBV13 and TRBJ2-2; 8 bases are a match to TRBD2. The CDR3 contains 17 residues. Germline V gene data show CDR1 as PRHDT and CDR2 as FYEKMQ (reference sequence). V shed 2 bases, J shed 5 bases, and the junction held 10 bases outside the gene matches. The CDR3 protein is CASSLRWERGQTGELFF. The CDR3 coding sequence is TGTGCCAGCAGCTTAAGGTGGGAGCGGGGGCAAACCGGGGAGCTGTTTTTT.

The chain has TRBV6-4 and TRBJ1-2; weak D call: TRBD1 (5 bases). This CDR3 comprises 13 residues. Germline V gene data show CDR1 as MRHNA and CDR2 as SNTAGT. The ends were cut back, 6 bases at V and 0 bases at J, with 8 bases in the middle. This CDR3 is CASSGGANYGYTF. In DNA, the CDR3 is TGTGCCAGCAGCGGGGGGGCTAACTATGGCTACACCTTC.

The chain uses TRBV28 and TRBJ1-5; D unresolved. Trimming pared 6 bases from V and 7 bases from J, leaving 10 bases between. CDR1 is MDHEN, CDR2 SYDVKM, per germline. The CDR3 is 12 amino acids. The CDR3 DNA sequence: TGTGCCAGCAGGCCTCTAGACCAGCCCCAGCATTTT. This codes for CASRPLDQPQHF.

The rearrangement links TRBV18 to TRBJ2-7; D is perhaps TRBD1 or TRBD2 (5 bases each). The germline V and J ends were trimmed by 0 bases and 7 bases, with 16 bases remaining between them. This CDR3 has 15 amino acids. The germline V gene has CDR1 KGHSH and CDR2 LQKENI. For the CDR3, the DNA is TGTGCCAGCTCACCACCGGCCGGCGGAGAGGGGGAGCAGTACTTC. It specifies CASSPPAGGEGEQYF.

This chain links TRBV19 with TRBJ1-1; 8 bases fit TRBD1. J was trimmed by 5 bases and V by 3 bases; bases with no gene match: 11. The CDR3 runs to 16 residues. The germline V gene has CDR1 LNHDA and CDR2 SQIVND (reference sequence). The CDR3 spells CASSIYDQNRGTEAFF. CDR3 nucleotide sequence: TGTGCCAGTAGTATTTATGATCAGAACAGGGGGACTGAAGCTTTCTTT.

This chain links TRBV10-1 with TRBJ2-7; D perhaps matches TRBD1 (6 bases). This CDR3 region has 16 residues. CDR1 and CDR2 from the germline V gene are WNHNN and SYGVQD (reference sequence). V was cut by 0 bases and J by 5 bases, with 17 bases left in between. CDR3 nucleotide sequence: TGCGCCAGCAGTGAGTCGACTGCTGCAGGGGTAAACGAGCAGTACTTC. This gives the protein CASSESTAAGVNEQYF.

The chain couples TRBV9 to TRBJ2-5; D unclear. V shed 1 base and J shed 0 bases, with 13 bases lying between them. The length of the CDR3 is 16 residues. Per germline, CDR1 SGDLS and CDR2 YYNGEE. The CDR3: CASSVRSEPYQETQYF. The CDR3 DNA follows: TGTGCCAGCAGCGTACGGTCAGAGCCGTACCAAGAGACCCAGTACTTC.

This clone was seen only once. The chain joins TRBV5-4 to TRBJ1-4; D is ambiguous. Germline loops: CDR1 SGHNT, CDR2 YYREEE (reference sequence). The CDR3 runs to 13 residues. V lost 1 base and J 10 bases, leaving 11 bases between the germline ends. CDR3 in DNA: TGTGCCAGCAGCTTGATGGTTAACGGAAAACTGTTTTTT. Its protein product is CASSLMVNGKLFF.

V and J are TRBV13 and TRBJ1-2, with D tentatively TRBD1 (6 bases). CDR1 and CDR2 from the germline V gene are PRHDT and FYEKMQ (reference sequence). V lost 5 bases and J lost 5, with 18 bases in between. The CDR3 is made up of 15 amino acids. The CDR3 coding sequence is TGTGCCAGCAGCCCAGACAGGACAGCCCGTTATGGCTACACCTTC. This gives the protein CASSPDRTARYGYTF.

The genes are TRBV25-1 and TRBJ2-5; 9 bases align to TRBD1. Losses at the gene ends were 1 base for V and 5 bases for J; bases not matched to a gene: 5. Germline-derived CDR1 and CDR2 are MGHDK and SYGVNS. The CDR3 runs 15 residues. CDR3 coding DNA: TGTGCCAGCAGTGAATCAGGACAGGGGCGGGAGACCCAGTACTTC. It encodes CASSESGQGRETQYF.

The chain uses TRBV5-1 and TRBJ2-5; 7 positions match TRBD2. J gave up 3 bases and V 5 bases, and 10 bases lay outside the gene matches. Germline assignment: CDR1 SGHRS and CDR2 YFSETQ. This CDR3 contains 15 residues. CDR3 in amino acids: CASRPSPRGEETQYF. CDR3 bases: TGCGCCAGCAGACCCTCCCCCCGGGGGGAAGAGACCCAGTACTTC.

V usage is TRBV7-9 and J usage is TRBJ1-6; TRBD1 might be the D (6 bases). Trimming removed 7 bases from V and 2 bases from J, with 15 bases in between. Looked up from germline, CDR1 is SEHNR and CDR2 is FQNEAQ (reference sequence). This CDR3 has 16 residues. The CDR3 protein is CASNIEGGTYNSPLHF. The CDR3 DNA reads as TGTGCCAGCAACATCGAAGGGGGTACCTATAATTCACCCCTCCACTTT.

In DNA, the CDR3 is TGCGCCAGCAGCATTGGGACAGGGGGAACGTCGGTTGGCTCTGGAAACACCATATATTTT. Translated, it gives CASSIGTGGTSVGSGNTIYF. The chain combines TRBV5-1 with TRBJ1-3, with 11 bases fitting TRBD1. The ends lost 4 bases at V and 0 bases at J; junction bases unmatched: 15. This CDR3 contains 20 residues. The germline V gene has CDR1 SGHRS and CDR2 YFSETQ.

This chain uses TRBV7-2 with TRBJ2-7; the D is unclear. The V and J ends lost 5 bases and 0 bases respectively, with 14 bases between them. This CDR3 spans 15 amino acids. Germline loops: CDR1 SGHTA, CDR2 FQGNSA. CDR3 protein: CASSTPGRTSYEQYF. The CDR3 DNA reads TGTGCCAGCAGCACTCCGGGCCGGACCTCCTACGAGCAGTACTTC. Complete variable domain (other parts from reference TRBV7-2 and TRBJ2-7): GAGVSQSPSNKVTEKGKDVELRCDPISGHTALYWYRQSLGQGLEFLIYFQGNSAPDKSGLPSDRFSAERTGGSVSTLTIQRTQQEDSAVYLCASSTPGRTSYEQYFGPGTRLTVT.